This entry concerns a single TCR beta chain. This record comes from a study of T cell changes during pregnancy in multiple sclerosis. From germline, CDR1 is KGHSH and CDR2 LQKENI. Trimming removed 3 bases from V and 2 bases from J; junction bases left unmatched: 11. The CDR3 consists of 18 residues. Measured with immunoSEQ multiplex PCR; TCRdb has only the in-frame clones, and not every one. The sample has 22,000 or so clones, about 93% seen once. The chain joins TRBV18 to TRBJ1-1; 11 nucleotides match TRBD1. The material was CD8+ T cells from peripheral blood mononuclear cells, obtained in the third trimester of pregnancy. This TCR derives from a female donor with multiple sclerosis, enrolled in a pregnancy study. The CDR3 protein is CASSPTGTGGTANTEAFF. The CDR3 DNA reads as TGTGCCAGCTCACCCACCGGGACAGGGGGTACGGCTAACACTGAAGCTTTCTTT. Variable domain in full (rest from reference TRBV18 and TRBJ1-1): NAGVMQNPRHLVRRRGQEARLRCSPMKGHSHVYWYRQLPEEGLKFMVYLQKENIIDESGMPKERFSAEFPKEGPSILRIQQVVRGDSAAYFCASSPTGTGGTANTEAFFGQGTRLTVV.